This TCR beta chain comes out of a study of response to subunit inactivated influenza vaccine. The sample holds many counts of this clonotype. Its antigen is not known. General study results and limits: Authors proposed each seasonal influenza vaccination draws in few new T cells.

Germline trimming cut 4 bases from V and 1 base from J; bases unmatched to any gene: 1. This CDR3 spans 14 amino acids. CDR1 and CDR2 (germline): SGHTA, FQGNSA. Each CDR3 protein gets one entry after TCRdb re-called the RT-PCR reads with MiXCR. The repertoire holds approximately 490,000 distinct CDR3 sequences, with 7.2% as singletons. The chain has TRBV7-2 and TRBJ1-1, with 9 bases matching TRBD1. The source is a man aged 45 to 75 who received an inactivated influenza vaccine. The source material was PBMCs from blood, sampled less than 25 months after vaccination. DNA of the CDR3: TGTGCCAGCAGCTCGACAGGGGGGAACACTGAAGCTTTCTTT. Translated: CASSSTGGNTEAFF.